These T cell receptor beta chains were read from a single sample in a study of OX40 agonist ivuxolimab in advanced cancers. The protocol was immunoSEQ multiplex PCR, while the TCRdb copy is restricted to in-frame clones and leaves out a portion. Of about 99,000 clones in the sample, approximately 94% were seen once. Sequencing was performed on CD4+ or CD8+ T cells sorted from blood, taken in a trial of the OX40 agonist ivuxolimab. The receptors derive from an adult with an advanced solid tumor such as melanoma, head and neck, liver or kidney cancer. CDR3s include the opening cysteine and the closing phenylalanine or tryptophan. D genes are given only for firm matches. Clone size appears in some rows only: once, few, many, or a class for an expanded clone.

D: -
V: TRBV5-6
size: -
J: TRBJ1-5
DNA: TGTGCCAGCAGTTCAGGGGTAAATCAGCCCCAGCATTTT
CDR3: CASSSGVNQPQHF

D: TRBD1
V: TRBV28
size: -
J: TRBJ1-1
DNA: TGTGCCAGCAGTCCTGACAGGGATCGACCTGAAGCTTTCTTT
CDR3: CASSPDRDRPEAFF

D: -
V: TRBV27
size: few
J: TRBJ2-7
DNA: TGTGCCAGCAGTCTATCGGACGGTGCCTACGAGCAGTACTTC
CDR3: CASSLSDGAYEQYF

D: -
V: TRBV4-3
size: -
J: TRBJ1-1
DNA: TGCGCCAGCAGCCAAGTTTCCAACACTGAAGCTTTCTTT
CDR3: CASSQVSNTEAFF

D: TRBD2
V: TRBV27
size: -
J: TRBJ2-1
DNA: TGTGCCAGCGTACCCGGGACTAGCTTCTTTGGTGAGCAGTTCTTC
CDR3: CASVPGTSFFGEQFF

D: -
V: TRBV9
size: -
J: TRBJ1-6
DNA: TGCCATAGTGCCGATTCACCCCTCCACTTT
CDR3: CHSADSPLHF

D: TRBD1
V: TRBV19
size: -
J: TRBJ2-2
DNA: TGTGCCAGTAGTAAGCCGGCACAGGGGACCACCGGGGAGCTGTTTTTT
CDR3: CASSKPAQGTTGELFF

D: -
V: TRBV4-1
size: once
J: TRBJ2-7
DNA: TGCGCCAGCAGCCAAGAGAAGAGGCTCAGCTACGAGCAGTACTTC
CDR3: CASSQEKRLSYEQYF

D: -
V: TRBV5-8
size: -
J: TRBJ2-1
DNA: TGTGCCAGCAGCTTGGCGGCTGGGGATATAAAGCAGTTCTTC
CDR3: CASSLAAGDIKQFF

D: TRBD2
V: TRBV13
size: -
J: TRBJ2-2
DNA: TGTGCCAGCAGCTTCGGGACTACGAACACCGGGGAGCTGTTTTTT
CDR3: CASSFGTTNTGELFF

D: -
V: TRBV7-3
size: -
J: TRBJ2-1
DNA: TGTGCCAGCAGCTTATCACAGGCTATAGGGAATGAGCAGTTCTTC
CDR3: CASSLSQAIGNEQFF

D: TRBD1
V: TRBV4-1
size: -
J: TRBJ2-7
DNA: TGCGCCAGCAGCCAAGGACAGGGGGGCGAGCAGTACTTC
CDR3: CASSQGQGGEQYF